These T cell receptor beta chains were read from a single sample in a study of T cells in Graves' hyperthyroidism and ophthalmopathy. TCRdb independently ran MiXCR on the multiplex PCR reads; one entry per CDR3 protein. Of hundreds of thousands of distinct CDR3 sequences in the sample, roughly 14% were seen once. The sample comprised blood. Receptors were obtained from a man aged 18 to 30 with Graves' ophthalmopathy. CDR3s include the opening cysteine and the closing phenylalanine or tryptophan. The order of the fields is J gene, V gene, D gene, clone size, CDR3 protein, CDR3 DNA. D genes are given only for firm matches. Part of the rows lack a size; the others show once, few, many or a class for expanded clones.

TRBJ1-1 TRBV10-3 NA many CAISELDRVMNTEAFF TGTGCCATCAGTGAGCTGGACAGAGTCATGAACACTGAAGCTTTCTTT
TRBJ2-1 TRBV3-1 TRBD2 many CASSQGSGGSFF TGTGCCAGCAGCCAAGGTAGCGGGGGTTCGTTCTTC
TRBJ1-3 TRBV24-1 TRBD1 NA CATSVRTGDYSGNTIYF TGTGCCACCAGTGTCCGGACAGGGGACTACTCTGGAAACACCATATATTTT
TRBJ2-5 TRBV7-8 TRBD1 many CASSLGTGGVGPQETQYF TGTGCCAGCAGCTTAGGTACAGGGGGCGTCGGTCCTCAAGAGACCCAGTACTTC
TRBJ1-6 TRBV7-2 TRBD1 many CASSSRDRGSPLHF TGTGCCAGCAGCTCCCGGGACAGGGGTTCACCCCTCCACTTT
TRBJ2-7 TRBV6-5 NA many CASSFSPTDSYEQYF TGTGCCAGCAGTTTCTCACCGACAGACTCCTACGAGCAGTACTTC
TRBJ1-1 TRBV30 NA many CAWSGDILMNTEAFF TGTGCCTGGAGTGGAGACATCTTGATGAACACTGAAGCTTTCTTT
TRBJ2-1 TRBV7-6 TRBD2 many CASSHRLAGIYNEQFF TGTGCCAGCAGCCACCGACTAGCGGGGATATACAATGAGCAGTTCTTC
TRBJ2-2 TRBV11-2 NA many CASSLEYSSGTGELFF TGTGCCAGCAGCTTAGAATACAGTTCGGGCACCGGGGAGCTGTTTTTT
TRBJ2-5 TRBV10-2 NA many CASSDMGKETQYF TGCGCCAGCAGTGACATGGGGAAAGAGACCCAGTACTTC
TRBJ2-5 TRBV12-3/TRBV12-4 NA NA CASSQLGSKLETQYF TGTGCCAGCAGCCAATTGGGGTCAAAGTTGGAGACCCAGTACTTC
TRBJ1-4 TRBV6-5 NA NA CASSYSGQTSNEKLFF TGTGCCAGCAGTTACTCCGGACAGACCTCTAATGAAAAACTGTTTTTT
TRBJ1-5 TRBV6-4 NA few CASIGSGTEDEPQHF TGTGCCAGCATCGGCTCCGGGACTGAGGATGAGCCCCAGCATTTT
TRBJ2-4 TRBV7-8 TRBD1 NA CASRQGWAKNIQYF TGTGCCAGTAGACAGGGCTGGGCCAAAAACATTCAGTACTTC
TRBJ1-1 TRBV2 NA NA CASSDLGNSAEAFF TGTGCCAGCAGTGATCTCGGTAATTCCGCTGAAGCTTTCTTT
TRBJ2-1 TRBV4-1 NA many CASRPTGQTNEQFF TGCGCCAGCCGCCCGACGGGACAAACCAATGAGCAGTTCTTC
TRBJ1-1 TRBV5-1 TRBD1 many CASSPARDRHEAFF TGCGCCAGCAGCCCGGCCCGGGACAGGCATGAAGCTTTCTTT
TRBJ1-6 TRBV27 NA many CASSFNANSPLHF TGTGCCAGCAGTTTTAACGCCAATTCACCCCTCCACTTT
TRBJ2-3 TRBV2 NA many CASSVTPWGTDTQYF TGTGCCAGCAGTGTGACACCGTGGGGCACAGATACGCAGTATTTT
TRBJ1-6 TRBV2 NA many CASSEALLTPLHF TGTGCCAGCAGTGAAGCGCTTCTAACACCCCTCCACTTT
TRBJ2-7 TRBV9 TRBD1 many CASSTRTGGYEQYF TGTGCCAGCAGCACCCGGACAGGGGGCTACGAGCAGTACTTC
TRBJ2-7 TRBV18 NA many CASSPQRSYEQYF TGTGCCAGCTCACCACAGAGATCCTACGAGCAGTACTTC
TRBJ2-5 TRBV5-1 NA many CASSFIREQETQYF TGCGCCAGCAGCTTTATACGGGAGCAAGAGACCCAGTACTTC
TRBJ2-1 TRBV11-2 NA many CASSWDGTRQFF TGTGCCAGCAGCTGGGACGGGACTCGGCAGTTCTTC
TRBJ2-3 TRBV13 NA many CASSLWEWGDTQYF TGTGCCAGCAGCCTCTGGGAGTGGGGAGATACGCAGTATTTT
TRBJ2-7 TRBV5-1 NA many CASSPGETGYEQYF TGCGCCAGCAGCCCCGGAGAAACGGGCTACGAGCAGTACTTC
TRBJ2-3 TRBV13 TRBD2 many CASGRLADTDTQYF TGTGCCAGCGGGCGACTAGCGGACACAGATACGCAGTATTTT
TRBJ1-1 TRBV11-1 NA many CASSLAEGVGAFF TGTGCCAGCAGCTTAGCAGAGGGAGTGGGAGCTTTCTTT
TRBJ1-5 TRBV30 NA few CAWSSSARTDNQPQHF TGTGCCTGGAGTAGTAGCGCGCGGACAGACAATCAGCCCCAGCATTTT
TRBJ2-3 TRBV7-9 NA many CASSTPGGTIRTDTQYF TGTGCCAGCAGCACCCCTGGGGGGACAATCCGCACAGATACGCAGTATTTT
TRBJ2-7 TRBV9 TRBD2 many CASRILRTSGGYEQYF TGTGCCAGCAGGATCCTTAGGACTAGCGGGGGATACGAGCAGTACTTC
TRBJ2-1 TRBV7-9 NA many CASSSALSYNEQFF TGTGCCAGCAGCTCCGCCCTCTCCTACAATGAGCAGTTCTTC
TRBJ1-6 TRBV18 NA NA CASSPRDTTNSPLHF TGTGCCAGCTCACCAAGAGACACCACTAATTCACCCCTCCACTTT